This entry lists 7 T cell receptor beta chains sequenced from one sample in a study of OX40 agonist ivuxolimab in advanced cancers. Profiling relied on immunoSEQ multiplex PCR, and the TCRdb table lists in-frame clones only, not all of them. Seen here are fewer than 90,000 clones, about 89% observed once, and the top ten hold around 0.76%. This sample comprised CD4+ or CD8+ T cells sorted from blood, obtained in a trial of the OX40 agonist ivuxolimab. These receptors all stem from an adult with an advanced solid tumor such as melanoma, head and neck, liver or kidney cancer.

The gene calls are TRBV5-1 and TRBJ2-3, with TRBD2 matching over 10 bases. The CDR3 loop spans 17 amino acids. The V segment lost 4 bases and the J segment 6 bases; nucleotides outside the gene matches: 14. From germline, CDR1 is SGHRS and CDR2 YFSETQ. CDR3: CASSGGWSSGSLDTQYF. CDR3 nucleotides: TGCGCCAGCAGCGGGGGATGGTCTAGCGGGAGTTTGGATACGCAGTATTTT.

This chain uses TRBV6-5 with TRBJ2-1; D is ambiguous. CDR1 and CDR2 from the germline V gene are MNHEY and SVGAGI. V lost 8 bases, J lost 7 bases, and 9 bases lay in between. The CDR3 length is 11 residues. CDR3 sequence: CASGMGNEQFF. The CDR3 nucleotides are TGTGCCAGCGGGATGGGGAATGAGCAGTTCTTC.

V usage is TRBV5-1 and J usage is TRBJ2-3; TRBD1 matches at 8 bases. Germline CDR1 reads SGHRS; CDR2 reads YFSETQ. The CDR3 loop spans 15 amino acids. V shed 0 bases, J shed 4 bases, and the junction held 4 bases outside the gene matches. The CDR3 region has the DNA TGCGCCAGCAGCTTGGCGACAGGGGCTGCAGATACGCAGTATTTT. Its protein is CASSLATGAADTQYF.

J is TRBJ1-5 and V is TRBV5-8; possible D gene TRBD1, 5 bases. The CDR3 contains 18 residues. CDR1 is SGHTS and CDR2 is YDEGEE in the germline V gene. The V end was cut by 4 bases, the J end by 7 bases, with 27 bases between. The DNA for the CDR3 is TGTGCCAGCAGCCCCCGTTTTAGCCAAATGGGGGTTCGGCAGCCCCAGCATTTT. Protein product: CASSPRFSQMGVRQPQHF.

The chain combines TRBV20-1 with TRBJ2-3; D not resolved. Trimming removed 2 bases from V and 11 bases from J, with 8 bases in between. Germline V lookup: CDR1 DFQATT, CDR2 SNEGSKA (reference sequence). The CDR3 contains 10 residues. The CDR3 bases are TGCAGTGCTAGATTGTCAGTGCAGTATTTT. This codes for CSARLSVQYF.

This chain links TRBV19 with TRBJ1-5; D may be TRBD1 (5 bases). The CDR3 is made up of 14 amino acids. Germline values: CDR1 LNHDA, CDR2 SQIVND (reference sequence). Trimming shortened V by 4 bases and J by 6 bases, and 13 bases separated the two germline ends. The CDR3 nucleotides read TGTGCCAGTAGTAAGGGGACTTCCAGTCAGCCCCAGCATTTT. It translates to CASSKGTSSQPQHF.

The CDR3 region is CASSVRVGRGDNEQFF. The CDR3 region has the DNA TGTGCCAGCAGTGTACGGGTCGGGCGGGGGGACAATGAGCAGTTCTTC. V and J are TRBV2 and TRBJ2-1, with TRBD2 matching 8 bases. CDR3 length equals 16 residues. Germline trimming cut 4 bases from V and 5 bases from J; bases unmatched to any gene: 10. Germline V gene sequence: CDR1 SNHLY, CDR2 FYNNEI.